This T cell receptor beta chain comes out of a study of T cell responses to AZD1222 COVID-19 vaccine. Overall study context: Second-dose intervals of approximately 4 or approximately 12 weeks were pooled.

Study results and limitations: Among spike-specific TCRs, nearly half reportedly target unmutated variant regions. Donors, mostly white British, included more females; clonal diversity was possibly underestimated.

Comments on this clone: Its antigen is unknown.

Trimming pared 4 bases from V and 0 bases from J, leaving 18 bases between. Per germline, CDR1 LNHDA and CDR2 SQIVND (reference sequence). The CDR3 covers 17 residues. Sequencing was performed with immunoSEQ multiplex PCR; in TCRdb, only in-frame clones are kept and a portion is missing. The sample yields 150,000 to 200,000 clones, 94% seen once. The sequence came from an adult in good health. This chain joins TRBV19 and TRBJ1-2; TRBD1 is a possible D gene (5 bases). The material sequenced was peripheral blood, taken on day 0 of AZD1222 vaccination. CDR3 protein: CASSTEDKWIANYGYTF. In DNA form, the CDR3 reads TGTGCCAGTAGTACTGAGGACAAGTGGATCGCTAACTATGGCTACACCTTC.